The 23 T cell receptor beta chains below all came from one sample that was sequenced in a study of T-cell memory formation after mild COVID-19. In TCRdb, the 5' RACE reads were re-called with MiXCR into one record per CDR3 protein. The table includes fewer than 140,000 distinct CDR3 sequences, approximately 13% detected once. The sample consisted of PBMCs or a T cell subset sorted from them (not recorded which). The receptor source for this set is an adult woman who had mild COVID-19 (a few samples of this study predate the infection). Cell type and time point are not known.

This clonotype was recorded a few times. This rearrangement joins TRBV7-9 to TRBJ2-7, with TRBD1 matching over 7 bases. There are 14 residues in the CDR3. Germline V gives CDR1 SEHNR, CDR2 FQNEAQ (reference sequence). V lost 5 bases and J lost 0; bases outside the gene matches: 4. The CDR3, as DNA: TGTGCCAGCAGCCAAACAGGGGTCTCCTACGAGCAGTACTTC. Translating it yields CASSQTGVSYEQYF.

The sample holds a few counts of this clonotype. The chain links TRBV18 to TRBJ2-5; D could derive from TRBD1 or TRBD2 (5 bases each). Trimming removed 4 bases from V and 2 bases from J, with 17 bases in between. This CDR3 contains 16 residues. Germline V gene data show CDR1 as KGHSH and CDR2 as LQKENI. In DNA, the CDR3 is TGTGCCAGCTCACTGAGGCGGGCAGGGCCGCAAGAGACCCAGTACTTC. Translating it yields CASSLRRAGPQETQYF.

This clonotype was detected only a few times. This chain joins TRBV6-2 or TRBV6-3 and TRBJ1-5; D not certain. This CDR3 region has 12 residues. CDR1 and CDR2 from the germline V gene are MNHEY and SVGEGT. V was pared by 6 bases and J by 6 bases, with 9 bases between. The CDR3 sequence: CASSYDTQPQHF. The CDR3 DNA reads as TGTGCCAGCAGCTACGACACTCAGCCCCAGCATTTT.

J is TRBJ2-5 and V is TRBV7-9; perhaps D is TRBD1 or TRBD2 (7 bases each). The CDR3 length is 15 residues. The germline V and J ends were trimmed by 3 bases and 5 bases, with 16 bases remaining between them. Germline V lookup: CDR1 SEHNR, CDR2 FQNEAQ (reference sequence). Here the CDR3 DNA reads TGTGCCAGCAGCTTCAGCAGGGGGGGACAGGAGACCCAGTACTTC. As protein: CASSFSRGGQETQYF.

This clonotype has at least ten counts. The chain couples TRBV25-1 to TRBJ2-1; 13 bases agree with TRBD2. Germline CDR1 MGHDK, CDR2 SYGVNS. V dropped 2 bases and J dropped 12; count of bases not matched to a gene: 16. The CDR3 is 18 amino acids. CDR3 sequence reads: CASSEALAGGPLDSGQFF. The CDR3 region has the DNA TGTGCCAGCAGTGAAGCACTAGCGGGAGGGCCCCTCGATAGTGGGCAGTTCTTC.

V and J are TRBV29-1 and TRBJ2-3; no reliable D call. Trimming pared 7 bases from V and 6 bases from J, leaving 11 bases between. Germline V gene lookup returns CDR1 SQVTM and CDR2 ANQGSEA. The CDR3 is 11 residues long. CDR3 DNA sequence: TGCAGCGCCCCCATAGTTGATACGCAGTATTTT. This translates into CSAPIVDTQYF.

J is TRBJ2-1 and V is TRBV7-2; no clear D. Deletions cut 4 bases from V and 0 bases from J, with 19 bases between. This CDR3 is 18 amino acids long. The germline V gene has CDR1 SGHTA and CDR2 FQGNSA. CDR3 region: CASSSNLGRPASYNEQFF. CDR3 nucleotides: TGTGCCAGCAGCTCCAACCTCGGACGACCCGCCTCCTACAATGAGCAGTTCTTC.

In this sample, this clonotype turned up a few times. The chain joins TRBV18 to TRBJ2-1; TRBD2 aligns across 10 bases. Germline-derived CDR1 and CDR2 are KGHSH and LQKENI. V shed 6 bases and J 6 bases; nucleotides not matched to a gene: 5. CDR3 length equals 14 residues. The CDR3 DNA reads TGTGCCAGCTCCGGGACTAGCGCTAGCAATGAGCAGTTCTTC. This translates into CASSGTSASNEQFF.

The table lists this clonotype with a few counts. The V call is TRBV11-1, the J call TRBJ1-1, with D unresolved. V shed 3 bases and J shed 0 bases, with 11 bases lying between them. The CDR3 runs 15 residues. Germline V gene sequence: CDR1 SGHAT, CDR2 FQDESV (reference sequence). The CDR3 protein is CASSFPEIMNTEAFF. The CDR3 nucleotides are TGTGCCAGCAGCTTTCCGGAGATAATGAACACTGAAGCTTTCTTT.

This clonotype has only one observation. The rearrangement joins TRBV7-8 to TRBJ2-7; tentative D call: TRBD2 (7 bases). The CDR3 extends over 13 amino acids. CDR1 SGHVS and CDR2 FQNEAQ come from the germline V gene. The V end lost 5 bases, the J end lost 6 bases, and 14 bases lay between the germline ends. The CDR3 loop is CASSPRGGGEQYF. DNA for the CDR3: TGTGCCAGCAGCCCTAGGGGGGGAGGCGAGCAGTACTTC. Looking up the rest from reference TRBV7-8 and TRBJ2-7 gives the full variable domain: GAGVSQSPRYKVAKRGQDVALRCDPISGHVSLFWYQQALGQGPEFLTYFQNEAQLDKSGLPSDRFFAERPEGSVSTLKIQRTQQEDSAVYLCASSPRGGGEQYFGPGTRLTVT.

A remark on this clonotype: One end of the junction varies from germline; a read error may be responsible. The rearrangement links TRBV7-6 to TRBJ1-2, with a possible D match to TRBD1 (5 bases). This CDR3 comprises 18 residues. Looked up from germline, CDR1 is SGHVS and CDR2 is FNYEAQ. The CDR3 protein is CASSNWDPVNRANSGYTF. The CDR3 nucleotides are TGTGCCAGCAGCAACTGGGACCCAGTGAACCGAGCTAACTCTGGCTACACCTTC.

The chain couples TRBV5-1 to TRBJ1-2; D is uncertain. The germline CDR1 and CDR2 sequences are SGHRS and YFSETQ. The CDR3 has 17 residues. Trimming shortened V by 4 bases and J by 2 bases, and 21 bases separated the two germline ends. The CDR3 DNA follows: TGCGCCAGCAGCAGCGGGGTCGGTGGCTATCCCAACTATGGCTACACCTTC. Translation gives CASSSGVGGYPNYGYTF.

This clonotype was detected many times. V gene TRBV4-1 combines with J gene TRBJ1-2; D unclear. The germline V gene has CDR1 MGHRA and CDR2 YSYEKL. CDR3 size: 13 residues. Trimming cost V 4 bases and J 4 bases, with 10 bases left between them. In nucleotides, the CDR3 is TGCGCCAGCAGCCCATCTGGGCCCTATGGCTACACCTTC. This sequence encodes CASSPSGPYGYTF.

This clonotype was seen more than once but under ten times. The gene calls are TRBV11-2 and TRBJ2-3; D not certain. Germline CDR1 is SGHAT and CDR2 is FQNNGV. This CDR3 is built from 14 residues. Between the trimmed V and J ends, which lost 3 bases and 5 bases, there was a span of 12 bases. CDR3 sequence reads: CASSFRALGDTQYF. The CDR3, as DNA: TGTGCCAGCAGCTTCCGCGCTCTTGGAGATACGCAGTATTTT. Full variable domain (missing parts from reference TRBV11-2 and TRBJ2-3): EAGVAQSPRYKIIEKRQSVAFWCNPISGHATLYWYQQILGQGPKLLIQFQNNGVVDDSQLPKDRFSAERLKGVDSTLKIQPAKLEDSAVYLCASSFRALGDTQYFGPGTRLTVL.

This clonotype turned up a few times. The rearrangement joins TRBV27 to TRBJ2-7, with D possibly TRBD1 on 6 matching bases. Trimming took 5 bases from V and 0 from J, leaving 14 bases between them. Germline lookup yields CDR1 MNHEY and CDR2 SMNVEV (reference sequence). CDR3 size: 15 residues. The DNA for the CDR3 is TGTGCCAGCAGTCCCCGGACAGAAAACTCCTACGAGCAGTACTTC. This gives the protein CASSPRTENSYEQYF.

As to this clonotype: Being one base from a much bigger clone, this may be a read error. The CDR3 protein is CASSLHTAGSYEQYF. The CDR3 DNA sequence: TGTGCCAGCAGCCTCCACACCGCGGGTTCCTACGAGCAGTACTTC. The chain is built from TRBV7-9 and TRBJ2-7, with D maybe TRBD2 (5 bases). CDR1 is SEHNR, CDR2 FQNEAQ, per germline (reference sequence). The CDR3 length is 15 residues. V gave up 5 bases and J gave up 1 base, with 15 bases separating them.

V usage is TRBV10-3 and J usage is TRBJ2-1, with 7 bases identical to TRBD1. Unmatched junction bases numbered 6, after V lost 0 bases and J lost 10 bases. The CDR3 spans 14 residues. Germline V gene data show CDR1 as ENHRY and CDR2 as SYGVKD. The CDR3 nucleotides are TGTGCCATCAGTGAGTCAACAGACAGGGAAGAGCAGTTCTTC. Protein: CAISESTDREEQFF.

This clonotype was seen more than once but under ten times. This chain links TRBV30 with TRBJ2-7; TRBD2 is a possible D gene (6 bases). The germline V gene has CDR1 GTSNPN and CDR2 SVGIG (reference sequence). The ends were cut back, 4 bases at V and 5 bases at J, with 21 bases in the middle. The CDR3 runs 15 residues. The CDR3 protein is CAWNLAVGLRNEQYF. The CDR3 DNA reads TGTGCCTGGAATTTGGCAGTGGGACTTCGAAACGAGCAGTACTTC.

This clonotype was detected only a few times. V gene TRBV19 combines with J gene TRBJ1-6; the match to TRBD1 covers 7 bases. CDR3 length equals 15 residues. Germline V gene sequence: CDR1 LNHDA, CDR2 SQIVND (reference sequence). The V and J ends lost 4 bases and 7 bases, in that order; junction bases with no gene match: 7. The CDR3 sequence: CASSTLTGWNSPLHF. The CDR3 bases are TGTGCCAGTAGTACGTTGACAGGGTGGAATTCACCCCTCCACTTT.

This clonotype was seen repeatedly, ten times or more. The chain links TRBV29-1 to TRBJ2-3; D is undetermined. V lost 6 bases and J 1 base, leaving 17 bases between the germline ends. The CDR3 is 15 amino acids. Germline V gene sequence: CDR1 SQVTM, CDR2 ANQGSEA. Here the CDR3 DNA reads TGCAGCGTCCTCGACTGGCAGCTGGGCACAGATACGCAGTATTTT. It yields the protein CSVLDWQLGTDTQYF.

The genes are TRBV24-1 and TRBJ2-5, with 10 bases identical to TRBD1. This CDR3 region has 16 residues. After removal of 1 base from V and 4 bases from J, the junction contained 5 bases not matched to a gene. The germline V gene encodes CDR1 KGHDR and CDR2 SFDVKD. The CDR3 coding sequence is TGTGCCACCAGTGATTTAAGGGACAGGGGAATAGAGACCCAGTACTTC. Its protein is CATSDLRDRGIETQYF.

This clonotype was found a few times. The chain recombines TRBV27 with TRBJ2-3; D remains unclear. Germline V gene lookup returns CDR1 MNHEY and CDR2 SMNVEV (reference sequence). This CDR3 spans 14 amino acids. V lost 4 bases and J lost 6, with 14 bases in between. CDR3 bases: TGTGCCAGCAGTTCCGAGGTGTTGCGGGATACGCAGTATTTT. It is translated as CASSSEVLRDTQYF.

The sample holds many counts of this clonotype. This rearrangement joins TRBV7-8 to TRBJ2-1; no clear D. Trimming cost V 2 bases and J 0 bases, with 5 bases left between them. Looked up from germline, CDR1 is SGHVS and CDR2 is FQNEAQ. CDR3 length equals 14 residues. CDR3 in DNA: TGTGCCAGCAGCTTAACGGACTCCTACAATGAGCAGTTCTTC. Its translation: CASSLTDSYNEQFF.